Presented here are 10 T cell receptor beta chains from one specimen sequenced in a study of identical twins. One entry per CDR3 protein, called by TCRdb with MiXCR from the 5' RACE reads. The sample shows approximately 890,000 distinct CDR3 sequences, approximately 13% of them seen only once. The same data also contributed to another study, on yellow fever vaccine responses in identical twins.

Source material: PBMCs. These receptors originate from a woman between 18 and 29 years old in good health.

This clonotype was seen more than once but under ten times. V is TRBV12-3 or TRBV12-4 and J is TRBJ1-5; D is undetermined. V lost 2 bases and J 7 bases, leaving 12 bases between the germline ends. CDR3 size: 14 residues. DNA for the CDR3: TGTGCCAGCAGTTTATTAGGGCGAGACCAGCCCCAGCATTTT. Amino acid sequence: CASSLLGRDQPQHF.

V and J are TRBV7-2 and TRBJ1-2; D is possibly TRBD1 (5 bases). The CDR3 consists of 15 residues. The ends were cut back, 0 bases at V and 2 bases at J, with 10 bases in the middle. Germline CDR1 is SGHTA and CDR2 is FQGNSA. Written as DNA, the CDR3 is TGTGCCAGCAGCTTAGCGTTTGACAGCAACTATGGCTACACCTTC. Translated, it gives CASSLAFDSNYGYTF. The complete variable domain, with remaining parts taken from reference TRBV7-2 and TRBJ1-2, reads GAGVSQSPSNKVTEKGKDVELRCDPISGHTALYWYRQSLGQGLEFLIYFQGNSAPDKSGLPSDRFSAERTGGSVSTLTIQRTQQEDSAVYLCASSLAFDSNYGYTFGSGTRLTVV.

This clonotype has just a few counts. This sequence joins TRBV4-2 and TRBJ2-5; 7 bases align to TRBD1. The V gene end was trimmed by 0 bases and the J gene end by 4 bases; junction bases not matched to a gene: 5. Germline CDR1 and CDR2: LGHNA and YNFKEQ. This CDR3 contains 15 residues. CDR3 DNA sequence: TGTGCCAGCAGCCAAGAAGGCAGGGGGAGAGAGACCCAGTACTTC. This codes for CASSQEGRGRETQYF.

This clonotype was picked up a small number of times. J is TRBJ2-1 and V is TRBV2, with TRBD2 matching over 7 bases. Germline CDR1 reads SNHLY; CDR2 reads FYNNEI. V was clipped by 3 bases and J by 6 bases; unmatched bases: 8. This CDR3 has 15 amino acids. The CDR3 region is CASSEGGRKLNEQFF. The CDR3 DNA sequence: TGTGCCAGCAGTGAGGGCGGGAGAAAGCTCAATGAGCAGTTCTTC.

This clonotype was detected a few times. The chain links TRBV7-2 to TRBJ2-1; 10 positions agree with TRBD1. Germline V gene data show CDR1 as SGHTA and CDR2 as FQGNSA. V shed 8 bases, J shed 9 bases, and the junction held 7 bases outside the gene matches. The CDR3 consists of 13 residues. The CDR3 sequence is CASRGQGGAEQFF. The CDR3 DNA follows: TGTGCCAGCCGCGGACAGGGGGGCGCTGAGCAGTTCTTC.

The chain links TRBV6-5 to TRBJ2-1, with D possibly matching TRBD2 (6 bases). The germline V gene encodes CDR1 MNHEY and CDR2 SVGAGI. The V gene lost 6 bases and the J gene lost 9 bases, with 12 bases spanning the gap. The CDR3 length is 12 residues. CDR3 protein: CASSSRGFEQFF. CDR3 DNA sequence: TGTGCCAGCAGCTCACGGGGGTTTGAGCAGTTCTTC.

The CDR3 sequence: CASKNFDPNTGELFF. For the CDR3, the DNA is TGTGCCAGCAAAAATTTCGACCCGAACACCGGGGAGCTGTTTTTT. V and J are TRBV7-9 and TRBJ2-2; D not resolved. This CDR3 spans 15 amino acids. V was shortened by 7 bases and J by 0 bases, with 12 bases between the two germline ends. The V gene's germline CDR1 is SEHNR and CDR2 FQNEAQ (reference sequence).

This clonotype was seen only a few times. The chain links TRBV7-6 to TRBJ2-1; the D gene is possibly TRBD1 (6 bases). Looked up from germline, CDR1 is SGHVS and CDR2 is FNYEAQ. The CDR3 consists of 15 residues. Between the trimmed V and J ends, which lost 3 bases and 4 bases, there was a span of 13 bases. The CDR3 nucleotides read TGTGCCAGCAGCTTTGGTGGCAGGGGTTACAATGAGCAGTTCTTC. Protein product: CASSFGGRGYNEQFF.

The table lists this clonotype with many counts. V and J are TRBV11-1 and TRBJ2-1, with D possibly matching TRBD2 (6 bases). Germline CDR1 and CDR2: SGHAT and FQDESV (reference sequence). Trimming shortened V by 3 bases and J by 8 bases, and 8 bases separated the two germline ends. The CDR3 spans 12 residues. The CDR3 sequence: CASSFGTDEQFF. The CDR3 DNA reads TGTGCCAGCAGCTTCGGGACTGATGAGCAGTTCTTC.

The V call is TRBV28, the J call TRBJ2-1; D is unresolved. The length of the CDR3 is 15 residues. With 3 bases removed from V and 1 base from J, the gap between germline ends came to 10 bases. CDR1 and CDR2 from the germline V gene are MDHEN and SYDVKM. CDR3 amino acids: CASSFQSPSYNEQFF. The CDR3 nucleotides are TGTGCCAGCAGTTTTCAGAGCCCTTCCTACAATGAGCAGTTCTTC.